These T cell receptor beta chains were read from a single sample in a study of identical twins. TCRdb re-analysed the 5' RACE reads in MiXCR, keeping a single row per CDR3 protein. Here the sample spans approximately 600,000 distinct CDR3 sequences, 9.6% being singletons. These data are also associated with another study on yellow fever vaccine responses in identical twins.

The sequenced sample consisted of PBMCs. The receptors here all came from a woman younger than 35 in good health. The CDR3 runs from the conserved cysteine through the conserved F or W. A D gene is named only where the DNA matches it firmly. Expanded clones get a size class; other rows say once, few or many, or leave the size out.

.	TRBD1	TRBV7-2	TRBJ2-3	CASSLAGQGVGTDTQYF	TGTGCCAGCAGCTTAGCAGGCCAGGGGGTTGGGACAGATACGCAGTATTTT
few	TRBD2	TRBV7-2	TRBJ2-1	CASSLSAGENEQFF	TGTGCCAGCAGCTTAAGTGCGGGAGAGAATGAGCAGTTCTTC
few	TRBD2	TRBV20-1	TRBJ2-2	CSARDLGSLSGEFSTGELFF	TGCAGTGCTAGAGACTTAGGATCCCTTAGCGGGGAGTTCTCCACCGGGGAGCTGTTTTTT
few	.	TRBV27	TRBJ2-7	CASTTGGREQYF	TGTGCCAGCACCACTGGGGGGAGGGAGCAGTACTTC
few	TRBD1	TRBV20-1	TRBJ2-1	CSARDTGGVQNEQFF	TGCAGTGCTAGAGACACAGGGGGCGTTCAGAATGAGCAGTTCTTC
many	.	TRBV28	TRBJ2-5	CASIPQGFGETQYF	TGTGCCAGCATTCCACAGGGATTTGGAGAGACCCAGTACTTC
few	TRBD2	TRBV20-1	TRBJ2-1	CSANIAGRYNEQFF	TGCAGTGCTAATATAGCGGGGCGGTACAATGAGCAGTTCTTC
.	.	TRBV6-1	TRBJ2-3	CASKIRQGGRITQYF	TGTGCCAGCAAGATCAGGCAGGGTGGGCGGATTACGCAGTATTTT
.	.	TRBV5-1	TRBJ2-1	CASSTGPTGQRGYNEQFF	TGCGCCAGCAGCACTGGACCTACCGGACAGAGGGGGTACAATGAGCAGTTCTTC
many	TRBD2	TRBV5-1	TRBJ2-1	CASKNIAGVSYNEQFF	TGCGCCAGCAAAAACATAGCGGGGGTCTCCTACAATGAGCAGTTCTTC
few	.	TRBV5-1	TRBJ2-7	CASSGGAGSSYEQYF	TGCGCCAGCTCGGGGGGCGCAGGGAGCTCCTACGAGCAGTACTTC
many	.	TRBV5-6	TRBJ2-5	CASSLGQGLVGETQYF	TGTGCCAGCAGCTTGGGTCAGGGACTTGTTGGAGAGACCCAGTACTTC
few	TRBD1	TRBV7-2	TRBJ2-7	CASSFDRVMGEQYF	TGTGCCAGCAGCTTCGACAGGGTGATGGGCGAGCAGTACTTC
few	.	TRBV5-6	TRBJ2-5	CASSLGWNDIQETQYF	TGTGCCAGCAGCTTGGGTTGGAATGATATCCAAGAGACCCAGTACTTC
few	.	TRBV12-3/TRBV12-4	TRBJ2-2	CATVQANTGELFF	TGTGCCACCGTCCAGGCGAACACCGGGGAGCTGTTTTTT
.	.	TRBV2	TRBJ2-7	CASEKLDYEQYF	TGTGCCAGCGAAAAACTGGACTACGAGCAGTACTTC
many	TRBD2	TRBV29-1	TRBJ2-1	CSVDFRPSGLSSYNEQFF	TGCAGCGTTGATTTTCGGCCTAGCGGGCTGAGCTCCTACAATGAGCAGTTCTTC
many	.	TRBV28	TRBJ1-3	CASSLRVSGNTIYF	TGTGCCAGCAGTTTACGGGTCTCTGGAAACACCATATATTTT
many	.	TRBV27	TRBJ2-2	CASSFANTGELFF	TGTGCCAGCAGTTTCGCCAACACCGGGGAGCTGTTTTTT
few	.	TRBV6-5	TRBJ2-7	CASSYGVDPLGEQYF	TGTGCCAGCAGTTATGGAGTCGACCCTTTGGGAGAGCAGTACTTC
few	.	TRBV12-3/TRBV12-4	TRBJ2-1	CASTRGYEQFF	TGTGCCAGCACAAGGGGCTATGAGCAGTTCTTC
.	.	TRBV6-1	TRBJ1-2	CASSPTPQGYGYTF	TGTGCCAGCAGTCCGACCCCCCAGGGGTATGGCTACACCTTC
.	TRBD1	TRBV5-1	TRBJ2-1	CASSWASGTGGIYNEQFF	TGCGCCAGCAGCTGGGCCTCCGGGACAGGGGGAATCTACAATGAGCAGTTCTTC
many	.	TRBV12-3/TRBV12-4	TRBJ2-1	CASSLDRDNEQFF	TGTGCCAGCAGTTTGGACAGAGACAATGAGCAGTTCTTC
.	.	TRBV3-1	TRBJ2-1	CASSQMMGRALDEQFF	TGTGCCAGCAGCCAGATGATGGGCAGGGCACTCGATGAGCAGTTCTTC
few	TRBD2	TRBV3-1	TRBJ2-5	CASNEPGAGESMETQYF	TGTGCCAGCAACGAACCGGGAGCGGGGGAGTCGATGGAGACCCAGTACTTC
few	.	TRBV6-2/TRBV6-3	TRBJ2-7	CASSYWPEQRLYSYEQYF	TGTGCCAGCAGTTACTGGCCTGAACAGAGGCTTTACTCCTACGAGCAGTACTTC
.	.	TRBV29-1	TRBJ1-1	CSVEDRTDTEAFF	TGCAGCGTTGAAGACCGGACAGACACTGAAGCTTTCTTT
.	.	TRBV2	TRBJ2-1	CASSEDESQVDEQFF	TGTGCCAGCAGTGAAGACGAATCCCAAGTAGATGAGCAGTTCTTC
.	.	TRBV27	TRBJ2-4	CASSLGGRARVQYF	TGTGCCAGCAGTTTAGGGGGCAGGGCCCGCGTCCAGTACTTC
many	.	TRBV28	TRBJ2-7	CASSETVSYEQYF	TGTGCCAGTTCTGAGACAGTCTCCTACGAGCAGTACTTC
many	.	TRBV6-2/TRBV6-3	TRBJ2-7	CASSSSGDYEQYF	TGTGCCAGCAGTTCCTCGGGAGACTACGAGCAGTACTTC
few	TRBD2	TRBV20-1	TRBJ2-1	CSARDMTSEHNEQFF	TGCAGTGCTAGAGATATGACTAGCGAACACAATGAGCAGTTCTTC
.	.	TRBV12-3/TRBV12-4	TRBJ1-1	CASSWLGEAFF	TGTGCCAGCAGTTGGTTGGGTGAAGCTTTCTTT
.	TRBD1	TRBV11-2	TRBJ2-7	CASTPEGGRGLGTLIREQYF	TGTGCCAGCACCCCAGAAGGCGGCAGGGGGCTTGGGACCCTCATAAGGGAGCAGTACTTC
.	TRBD2	TRBV7-3	TRBJ2-1	CASSLTSVSGLAEQFF	TGTGCCAGCAGCTTAACGTCGGTGAGCGGACTAGCGGAGCAGTTCTTC
.	.	TRBV12-3/TRBV12-4	TRBJ1-5	CASSPTRRSNQPQHF	TGTGCCAGCAGTCCGACTCGGAGGAGCAATCAGCCCCAGCATTTT
.	.	TRBV28	TRBJ2-1	CASSFSDEQFF	TGTGCCAGCAGTTTCAGCGATGAGCAGTTCTTC
many	TRBD1	TRBV7-2	TRBJ2-5	CASSLVGTGAGQETQYF	TGTGCCAGCAGCTTAGTAGGGACAGGGGCCGGTCAAGAGACCCAGTACTTC
many	TRBD1	TRBV4-1	TRBJ2-7	CASSQDNRGHEQYF	TGCGCCAGCAGCCAAGACAACAGGGGCCACGAGCAGTACTTC
few	TRBD2	TRBV20-1	TRBJ2-7	CSYQRAGGEWEQYF	TGCAGTTATCAAAGAGCGGGAGGAGAATGGGAGCAGTACTTC
.	.	TRBV11-2	TRBJ1-2	CASSPAGGNYGYTF	TGTGCCAGCAGCCCGGCCGGGGGCAACTATGGCTACACCTTC
.	.	TRBV20-1	TRBJ2-1	CSAPGRAIYNEQFF	TGCAGTGCTCCCGGCAGGGCAATCTACAATGAGCAGTTCTTC